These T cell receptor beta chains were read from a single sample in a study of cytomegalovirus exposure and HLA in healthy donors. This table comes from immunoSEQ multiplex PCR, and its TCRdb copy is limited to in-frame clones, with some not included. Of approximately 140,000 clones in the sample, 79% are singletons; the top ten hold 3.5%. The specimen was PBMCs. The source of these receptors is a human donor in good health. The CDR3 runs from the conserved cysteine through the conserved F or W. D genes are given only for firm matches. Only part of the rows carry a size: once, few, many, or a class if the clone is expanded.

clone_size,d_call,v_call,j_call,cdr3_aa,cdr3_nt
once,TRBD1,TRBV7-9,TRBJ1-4,CSSSPLSGTGGTNEKLFF,TGTTCCAGCAGCCCCCTCTCCGGGACAGGGGGAACTAATGAAAAACTGTTTTTT
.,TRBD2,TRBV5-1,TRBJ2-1,CASSTSSGKDEQFF,TGCGCCAGCAGCACCTCTAGCGGGAAGGATGAGCAGTTCTTC
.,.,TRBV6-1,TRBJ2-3,CASSGVGTPSTDTQYF,TGTGCCAGCAGTGGGGTGGGGACACCGAGCACAGATACGCAGTATTTT
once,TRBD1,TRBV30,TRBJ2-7,CAWRTGGREQYF,TGTGCCTGGAGGACAGGGGGCCGCGAGCAGTACTTC
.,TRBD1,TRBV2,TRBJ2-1,CASRPTGVDNEQFF,TGTGCCAGCAGGCCGACAGGGGTGGACAATGAGCAGTTCTTC
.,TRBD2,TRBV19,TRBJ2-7,CASSRTSGGSYEQYF,TGTGCCAGTAGTCGGACTAGCGGGGGATCCTACGAGCAGTACTTC
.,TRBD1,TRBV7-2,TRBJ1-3,CASSPPPDREGNTIYF,TGTGCCAGCAGCCCACCTCCGGACAGGGAAGGAAACACCATATATTTT
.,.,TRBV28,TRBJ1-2,CASSTRVWSFNYGYTF,TGTGCCAGCAGTACCAGGGTTTGGTCCTTTAACTATGGCTACACCTTC
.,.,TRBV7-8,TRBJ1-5,CASSLALGLTSFSNQPQHF,TGTGCCAGCAGCTTAGCGTTGGGGCTTACCTCATTTAGCAATCAGCCCCAGCATTTT
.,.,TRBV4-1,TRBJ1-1,CASSQGGLTGVNTEAFF,TGCGCCAGCAGCCAAGGAGGTCTGACAGGCGTGAACACTGAAGCTTTCTTT